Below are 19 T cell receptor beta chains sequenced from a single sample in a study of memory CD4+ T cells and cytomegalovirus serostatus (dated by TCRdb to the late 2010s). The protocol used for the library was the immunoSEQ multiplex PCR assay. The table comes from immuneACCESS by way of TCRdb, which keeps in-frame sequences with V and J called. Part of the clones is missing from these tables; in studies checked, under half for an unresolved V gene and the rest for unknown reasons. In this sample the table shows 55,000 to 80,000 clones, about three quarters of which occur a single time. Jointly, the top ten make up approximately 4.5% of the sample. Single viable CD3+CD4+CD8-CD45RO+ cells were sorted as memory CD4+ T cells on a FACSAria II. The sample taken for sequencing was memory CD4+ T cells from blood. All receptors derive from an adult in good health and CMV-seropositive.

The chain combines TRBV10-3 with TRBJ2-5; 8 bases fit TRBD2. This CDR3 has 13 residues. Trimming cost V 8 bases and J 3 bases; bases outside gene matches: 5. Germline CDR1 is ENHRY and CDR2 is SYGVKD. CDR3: CAIGAAGEETQYF. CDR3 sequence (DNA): TGTGCCATCGGAGCAGCGGGAGAAGAGACCCAGTACTTC.

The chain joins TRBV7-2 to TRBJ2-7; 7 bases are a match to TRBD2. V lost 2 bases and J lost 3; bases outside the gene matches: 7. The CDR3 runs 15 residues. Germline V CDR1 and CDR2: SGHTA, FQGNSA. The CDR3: CASSLPAGVHYEQYF. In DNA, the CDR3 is TGTGCCAGCAGCTTACCGGCGGGAGTACACTACGAGCAGTACTTC.

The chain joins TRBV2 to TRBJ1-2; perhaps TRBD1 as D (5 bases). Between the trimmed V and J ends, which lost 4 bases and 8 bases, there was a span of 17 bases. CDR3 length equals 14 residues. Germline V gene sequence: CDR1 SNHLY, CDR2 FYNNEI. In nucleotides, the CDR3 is TGTGCCAGCAGTGCAGAGCAGGGAGGGTGGGGCTACACCTTC. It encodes CASSAEQGGWGYTF.

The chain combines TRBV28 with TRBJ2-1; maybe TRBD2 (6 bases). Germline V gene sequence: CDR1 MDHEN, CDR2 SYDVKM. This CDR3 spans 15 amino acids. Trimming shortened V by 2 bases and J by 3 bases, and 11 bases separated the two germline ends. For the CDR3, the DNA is TGTGCCAGCAGTTTAGGAGGGTCGATCTACAATGAGCAGTTCTTC. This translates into CASSLGGSIYNEQFF.

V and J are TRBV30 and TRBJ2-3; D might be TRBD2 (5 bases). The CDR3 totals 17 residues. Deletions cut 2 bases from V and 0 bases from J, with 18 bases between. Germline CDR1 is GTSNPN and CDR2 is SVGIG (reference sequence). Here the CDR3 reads CAWSPRQTRTSTDTQYF. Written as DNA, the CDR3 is TGTGCCTGGAGTCCAAGACAAACTCGGACTAGCACAGATACGCAGTATTTT.

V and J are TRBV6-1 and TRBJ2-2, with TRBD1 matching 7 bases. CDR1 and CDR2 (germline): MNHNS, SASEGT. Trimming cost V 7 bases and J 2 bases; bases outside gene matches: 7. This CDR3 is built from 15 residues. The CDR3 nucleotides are TGTGCCAGCACTAGGGACAGTCGAAACACCGGGGAGCTGTTTTTT. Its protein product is CASTRDSRNTGELFF.

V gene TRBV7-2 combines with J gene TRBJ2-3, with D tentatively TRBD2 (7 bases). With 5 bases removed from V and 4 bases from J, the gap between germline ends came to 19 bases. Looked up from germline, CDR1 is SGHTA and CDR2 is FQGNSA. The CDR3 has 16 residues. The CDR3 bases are TGTGCCAGCAGCCCCGGAGGGGGGGCGGGTGCAGATACGCAGTATTTT. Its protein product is CASSPGGGAGADTQYF.

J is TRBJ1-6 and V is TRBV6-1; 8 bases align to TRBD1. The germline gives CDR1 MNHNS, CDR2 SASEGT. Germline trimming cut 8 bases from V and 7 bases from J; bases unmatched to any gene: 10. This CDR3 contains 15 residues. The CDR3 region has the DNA TGTGCCAGCTATTCCCGACAGGGGAGGAATTCACCCCTCCACTTT. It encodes CASYSRQGRNSPLHF.

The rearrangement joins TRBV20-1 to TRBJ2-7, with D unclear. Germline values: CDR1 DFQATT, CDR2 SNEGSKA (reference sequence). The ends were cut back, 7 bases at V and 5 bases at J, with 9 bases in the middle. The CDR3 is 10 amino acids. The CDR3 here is CSVGEHEQYF. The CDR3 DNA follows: TGCAGTGTCGGAGAACACGAGCAGTACTTC.

Here the CDR3 reads CASSIGQSLGELFF. In nucleotides, the CDR3 is TGTGCCAGTAGTATAGGACAGTCTCTCGGGGAGCTGTTTTTT. This chain links TRBV19 with TRBJ2-2, with D possibly being TRBD1 (5 bases). The CDR3 loop spans 14 amino acids. V shed 1 base and J shed 7 bases, with 10 bases lying between them. Per the germline V gene, CDR1 is LNHDA and CDR2 is SQIVND (reference sequence). Filled out from reference TRBV19 and TRBJ2-2, the complete variable domain reads DGGITQSPKYLFRKEGQNVTLSCEQNLNHDAMYWYRQDPGQGLRLIYYSQIVNDFQKGDIAEGYSVSREKKESFPLTVTSAQKNPTAFYLCASSIGQSLGELFFGEGSRLTVL.

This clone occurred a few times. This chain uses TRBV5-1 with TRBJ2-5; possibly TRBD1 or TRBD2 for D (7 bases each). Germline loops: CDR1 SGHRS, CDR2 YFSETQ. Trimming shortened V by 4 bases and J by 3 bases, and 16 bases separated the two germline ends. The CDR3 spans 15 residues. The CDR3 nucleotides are TGCGCCAGCAGCGGACTAGGGGGCAGGGAAGAGACCCAGTACTTC. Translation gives CASSGLGGREETQYF.

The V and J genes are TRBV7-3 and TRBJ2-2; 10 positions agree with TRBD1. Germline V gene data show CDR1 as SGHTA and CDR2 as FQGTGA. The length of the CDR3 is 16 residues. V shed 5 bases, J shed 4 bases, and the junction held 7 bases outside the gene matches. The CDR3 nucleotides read TGTGCCAGCAGCCCAACCGGGACAGGGGTCACCGGGGAGCTGTTTTTT. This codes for CASSPTGTGVTGELFF.

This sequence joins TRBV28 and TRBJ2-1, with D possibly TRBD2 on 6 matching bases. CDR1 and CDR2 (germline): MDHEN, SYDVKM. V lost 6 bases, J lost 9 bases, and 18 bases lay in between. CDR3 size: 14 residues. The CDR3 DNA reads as TGTGCCAGCAGGCCCCGGCGGGGCCCAGGTGAGCAGTTCTTC. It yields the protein CASRPRRGPGEQFF.

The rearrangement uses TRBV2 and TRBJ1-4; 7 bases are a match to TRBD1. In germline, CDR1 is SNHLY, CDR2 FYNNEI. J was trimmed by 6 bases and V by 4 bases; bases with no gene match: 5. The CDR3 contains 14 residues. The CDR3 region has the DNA TGTGCCAGCAGTGCGGACAGGAGGGATGAAAAACTGTTTTTT. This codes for CASSADRRDEKLFF.

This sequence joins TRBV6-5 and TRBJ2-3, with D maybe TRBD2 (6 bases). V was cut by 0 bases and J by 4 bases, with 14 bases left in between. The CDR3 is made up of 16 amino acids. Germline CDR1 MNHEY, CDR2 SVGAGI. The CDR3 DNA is TGTGCCAGCAGTTACTCGGGACTGGATGGCGCAGATACGCAGTATTTT. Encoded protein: CASSYSGLDGADTQYF.

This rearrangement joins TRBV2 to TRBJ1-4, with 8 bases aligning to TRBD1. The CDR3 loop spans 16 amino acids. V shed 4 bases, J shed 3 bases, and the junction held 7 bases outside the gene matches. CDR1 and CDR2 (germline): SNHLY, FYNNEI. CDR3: CASSGAGGFANEKLFF. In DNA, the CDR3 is TGTGCCAGCAGTGGAGCAGGGGGCTTTGCTAATGAAAAACTGTTTTTT.

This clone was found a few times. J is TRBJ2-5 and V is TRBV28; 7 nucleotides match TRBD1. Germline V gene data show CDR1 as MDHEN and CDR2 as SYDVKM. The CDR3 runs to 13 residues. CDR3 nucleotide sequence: TGTGTCACCGGGGCAGGGGGATCAGAGACCCAGTACTTC. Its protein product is CVTGAGGSETQYF. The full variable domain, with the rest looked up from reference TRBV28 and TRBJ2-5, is DVKVTQSSRYLVKRTGEKVFLECVQDMDHENMFWYRQDPGLGLRLIYFSYDVKMKEKGDIPEGYSVSREKKERFSLILESASTNQTSMYLCVTGAGGSETQYFGPGTRLLVL.

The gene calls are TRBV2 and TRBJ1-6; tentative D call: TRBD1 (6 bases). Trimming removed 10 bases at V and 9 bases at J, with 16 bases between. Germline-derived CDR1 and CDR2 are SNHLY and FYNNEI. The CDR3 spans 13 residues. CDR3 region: CATSQGWSSPLHF. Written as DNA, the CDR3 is TGTGCCACCAGCCAGGGGTGGTCTTCACCCCTCCACTTT.

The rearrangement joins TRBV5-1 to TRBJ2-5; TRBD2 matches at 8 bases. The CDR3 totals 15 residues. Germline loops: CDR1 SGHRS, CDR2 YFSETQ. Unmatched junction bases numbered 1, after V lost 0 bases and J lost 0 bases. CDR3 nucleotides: TGCGCCAGCAGCTTGGGTAGCGGGAACCAAGAGACCCAGTACTTC. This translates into CASSLGSGNQETQYF.